Shown below are 2 T cell receptor beta chains from a single sample sequenced in a study of long-term antiretroviral therapy in people with HIV. Assay version v3.0 of immunoSEQ was used, and it was run at survey level. Measured with immunoSEQ multiplex PCR; TCRdb has only the in-frame clones, and not every one. The data contain some 28,000 clones, 95% of them seen just once; the ten biggest clones take up 3% to 3.5%. Specimen: unsorted PBMCs, collected 5.3 years after starting antiretroviral therapy. Receptor source: a man aged 45-60 years with HIV.

The V gene is TRBV5-1, the J gene TRBJ2-7; the D gene is possibly TRBD1 (5 bases). Germline CDR1 reads SGHRS; CDR2 reads YFSETQ. The CDR3 is 15 amino acids. V was clipped by 1 base and J by 3 bases, with 14 bases between them. DNA for the CDR3: TGCGCCAGCAGCTTGCGAACCGACAGTCACTACGAGCAGTACTTC. Translation gives CASSLRTDSHYEQYF.

The V call is TRBV7-2, the J call TRBJ2-3, with 12 bases fitting TRBD2. Per germline, CDR1 SGHTA and CDR2 FQGNSA. V trimming: 4 bases; J trimming: 2 bases; junction bases outside the gene matches: 7. CDR3 size: 17 residues. The CDR3 sequence is CASSSKTSGGFTDTQYF. CDR3 coding DNA: TGTGCCAGCAGCTCCAAGACTAGCGGGGGTTTCACAGATACGCAGTATTTT.